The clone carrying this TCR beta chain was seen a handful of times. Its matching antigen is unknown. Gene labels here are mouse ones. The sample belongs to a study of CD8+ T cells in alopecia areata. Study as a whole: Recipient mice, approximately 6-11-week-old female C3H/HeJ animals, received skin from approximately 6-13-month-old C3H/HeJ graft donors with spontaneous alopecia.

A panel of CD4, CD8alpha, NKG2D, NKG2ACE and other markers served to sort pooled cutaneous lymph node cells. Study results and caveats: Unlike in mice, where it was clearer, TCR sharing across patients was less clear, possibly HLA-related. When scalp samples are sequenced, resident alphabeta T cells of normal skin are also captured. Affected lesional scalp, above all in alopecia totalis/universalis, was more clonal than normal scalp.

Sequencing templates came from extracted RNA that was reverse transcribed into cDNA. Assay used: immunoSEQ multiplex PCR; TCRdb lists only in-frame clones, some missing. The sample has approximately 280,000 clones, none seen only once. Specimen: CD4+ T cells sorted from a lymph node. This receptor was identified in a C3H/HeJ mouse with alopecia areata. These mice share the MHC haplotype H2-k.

CDR3 DNA (partial): TGTGCCAGCAGCCAACAGGGAGACACA. This translates into CASSQQGDT. In full, the CDR3 is CASSQQGDTEVFF. The chain joins TRBV5 to TRBJ1-1; D is perhaps TRBD1 (5 bases). The read terminates 4 residues before the CDR3 end, so the remaining end is supplied by the germline J gene. Between the trimmed V and J ends, which lost 2 bases and 3 bases, there was a span of 7 bases. The CDR3 is 13 residues long. Per germline, CDR1 LGHNA and CDR2 YNLKQL (reference sequence).